One and the same sample provided the 29 T cell receptor beta chains below, sequenced in a study of PD-L1 blockade in urothelial cancer. TCRdb's table, derived via immunoSEQ multiplex PCR, lists solely in-frame clones and lacks some. The sample lists more than 45,000 clones; approximately 83% were seen once. The specimen was PBMCs, collected around atezolizumab (anti-PD-L1) treatment. Source of these receptors: a man aged 60 to 75 with urothelial cancer.

The chain recombines TRBV7-2 with TRBJ2-5; 12 nucleotides agree with TRBD2. In germline, CDR1 is SGHTA, CDR2 FQGNSA. The CDR3 consists of 16 residues. The V gene end was trimmed by 3 bases and the J gene end by 1 base; junction bases not matched to a gene: 3. The CDR3 DNA sequence: TGTGCCAGCAGCTTCCGACTAGCGGGAGCCCAAGAGACCCAGTACTTC. Encoded protein: CASSFRLAGAQETQYF. The full variable domain, its missing parts supplied by reference TRBV7-2 and TRBJ2-5, is GAGVSQSPSNKVTEKGKDVELRCDPISGHTALYWYRQSLGQGLEFLIYFQGNSAPDKSGLPSDRFSAERTGGSVSTLTIQRTQQEDSAVYLCASSFRLAGAQETQYFGPGTRLLVL.

This chain joins TRBV7-9 and TRBJ2-7, with TRBD2 matching 9 bases. The CDR3 has 12 residues. Germline V gene lookup returns CDR1 SEHNR and CDR2 FQNEAQ (reference sequence). V shed 5 bases and J 7 bases; nucleotides not matched to a gene: 3. CDR3 in amino acids: CASSQTSGEQYF. Written as DNA, the CDR3 is TGTGCCAGCAGCCAAACTAGCGGGGAGCAGTACTTC. The variable domain in full, with the rest retrieved from reference TRBV7-9 and TRBJ2-7, is DTGVSQNPRHKITKRGQNVTFRCDPISEHNRLYWYRQTLGQGPEFLTYFQNEAQLEKSRLLSDRFSAERPKGSFSTLEIQRTEQGDSAMYLCASSQTSGEQYFGPGTRLTVT.

The count of this clone is one. The V gene is TRBV9, the J gene TRBJ2-6, with TRBD2 as a possible D gene (6 bases). The CDR3 sequence is 15 residues long. V lost 7 bases, J lost 0 bases, and 11 bases lay in between. Germline V gives CDR1 SGDLS, CDR2 YYNGEE. The CDR3 sequence: CASGGRNSGANVLTF. CDR3 sequence (DNA): TGTGCCAGCGGAGGGAGGAACTCTGGGGCCAACGTCCTGACTTTC.

This clone was detected ten times or more. The chain joins TRBV5-1 to TRBJ1-1; D remains ambiguous. CDR1 is SGHRS and CDR2 is YFSETQ in the germline V gene. The CDR3 totals 14 residues. Trimming shortened V by 1 base and J by 0 bases, and 7 bases separated the two germline ends. CDR3 residues: CASSLMSLNTEAFF. The CDR3 region has the DNA TGCGCCAGCAGCTTGATGAGTTTGAACACTGAAGCTTTCTTT.

The chain has TRBV10-1 and TRBJ2-2, with TRBD2 as a possible D gene (6 bases). The V and J ends lost 0 bases and 5 bases respectively, with 7 bases between them. The CDR3 contains 14 residues. Germline V gene sequence: CDR1 WNHNN, CDR2 SYGVQD (reference sequence). CDR3 residues: CASSESSGTGELFF. In DNA, the CDR3 is TGCGCCAGCAGTGAGTCTAGCGGAACCGGGGAGCTGTTTTTT.

V is TRBV5-1 and J is TRBJ2-3, with D perhaps TRBD2 (6 bases). CDR1 and CDR2 (germline): SGHRS, YFSETQ. This CDR3 has 14 residues. Trimming removed 1 base from V and 6 bases from J, with 12 bases in between. CDR3 residues: CASSLIGGYDTQYF. The CDR3 coding sequence is TGCGCCAGCAGCTTGATCGGGGGATACGATACGCAGTATTTT.

The chain recombines TRBV29-1 with TRBJ1-5; no firm D call. This CDR3 contains 13 residues. The V and J ends lost 5 bases and 4 bases respectively, with 12 bases between them. The germline V gene encodes CDR1 SQVTM and CDR2 ANQGSEA. The CDR3 sequence: CSVRPGENQPQHF. In nucleotides, the CDR3 is TGCAGCGTTAGGCCAGGTGAAAATCAGCCCCAGCATTTT.

V and J are TRBV5-1 and TRBJ1-2; D unresolved. The V gene's germline CDR1 is SGHRS and CDR2 YFSETQ. The CDR3 length is 13 residues. V was cut by 0 bases and J by 4 bases, with 7 bases left in between. The CDR3 nucleotides read TGCGCCAGCAGCTTGGTGGCGGCCTATGGCTACACCTTC. This translates into CASSLVAAYGYTF.

The chain has TRBV6-1 and TRBJ1-2, with D possibly TRBD1 on 5 matching bases. Between the trimmed V and J ends, which lost 4 bases and 6 bases, there was a span of 18 bases. CDR1 and CDR2 (germline): MNHNS, SASEGT. This CDR3 is built from 15 residues. DNA for the CDR3: TGTGCCAGCAGTGTTTCGCACTGGGGCCGGAATGGCTACACCTTC. This gives the protein CASSVSHWGRNGYTF.

This clone was seen only a few times. This chain links TRBV6-6 with TRBJ2-2; 8 positions agree with TRBD1. The CDR3 is made up of 13 amino acids. Per the germline V gene, CDR1 is MNHNY and CDR2 is SVGAGI (reference sequence). The V gene end was trimmed by 8 bases and the J gene end by 5 bases; junction bases not matched to a gene: 4. The CDR3 here is CASSGQGTGELFF. The CDR3 DNA reads TGTGCCAGCTCCGGACAGGGAACCGGGGAGCTGTTTTTT.

V is TRBV11-3 and J is TRBJ2-7; 10 nucleotides match TRBD1. There are 16 residues in the CDR3. V shed 0 bases and J 3 bases; nucleotides not matched to a gene: 5. Germline V CDR1 and CDR2: SGHNT, YENEEA. The CDR3 region has the DNA TGTGCCAGCAGCTTAGATCGGACAGGGGGGGGCTACGAGCAGTACTTC. Its protein is CASSLDRTGGGYEQYF.

This clone was picked up one time. The chain joins TRBV5-1 to TRBJ2-1, with a possible D match to TRBD2 (6 bases). This CDR3 is built from 13 residues. Germline CDR1 and CDR2: SGHRS and YFSETQ. Trimming stripped 3 bases from V and 5 bases from J, with 9 bases between. Written as DNA, the CDR3 is TGCGCCAGCAGCTGGAGGGACGACAATGAGCAGTTCTTC. Translated: CASSWRDDNEQFF. Full variable domain (rest looked up from reference TRBV5-1 and TRBJ2-1): KAGVTQTPRYLIKTRGQQVTLSCSPISGHRSVSWYQQTPGQGLQFLFEYFSETQRNKGNFPGRFSGRQFSNSRSEMNVSTLELGDSALYLCASSWRDDNEQFFGPGTRLTVL.

The chain has TRBV7-2 and TRBJ1-1; no clear D. Looked up from germline, CDR1 is SGHTA and CDR2 is FQGNSA. With 1 base removed from V and 4 bases from J, the gap between germline ends came to 7 bases. This CDR3 has 13 residues. The CDR3: CASSLGLGTEAFF. The CDR3 DNA reads as TGTGCCAGCAGCTTAGGTCTAGGCACTGAAGCTTTCTTT. Full variable domain (missing parts from reference TRBV7-2 and TRBJ1-1): GAGVSQSPSNKVTEKGKDVELRCDPISGHTALYWYRQSLGQGLEFLIYFQGNSAPDKSGLPSDRFSAERTGGSVSTLTIQRTQQEDSAVYLCASSLGLGTEAFFGQGTRLTVV.

The chain uses TRBV28 and TRBJ1-2, with a weak D call TRBD1 (5 bases). Germline V gene sequence: CDR1 MDHEN, CDR2 SYDVKM. The V end was cut by 1 base, the J end by 0 bases, with 9 bases between. The CDR3 has 15 amino acids. CDR3 sequence reads: CASSLFRGANYGYTF. DNA of the CDR3: TGTGCCAGCAGTTTATTTCGGGGGGCTAACTATGGCTACACCTTC.

The V and J genes are TRBV19 and TRBJ2-1; TRBD1 agrees at 10 bases. V trimming: 6 bases; J trimming: 6 bases; junction bases outside the gene matches: 8. CDR3 size: 15 residues. The germline V gene encodes CDR1 LNHDA and CDR2 SQIVND (reference sequence). CDR3 protein: CASRLGTGAVNEQFF. CDR3 DNA sequence: TGTGCCAGTAGACTCGGGACAGGGGCCGTCAATGAGCAGTTCTTC.

The chain has TRBV7-9 and TRBJ2-3, with D possibly TRBD2 on 6 matching bases. The CDR3 has 15 amino acids. Germline CDR1 and CDR2: SEHNR and FQNEAQ (reference sequence). Trimming cost V 6 bases and J 1 base, with 14 bases left between them. In DNA form, the CDR3 reads TGTGCCAGCAGTACCTTCGGCGGGGGCACAGATACGCAGTATTTT. Residues: CASSTFGGGTDTQYF.

This chain connects TRBV18 to TRBJ2-2, with TRBD2 matching over 11 bases. After removal of 3 bases from V and 4 bases from J, the junction contained 1 base not matched to a gene. The CDR3 is 15 residues long. Looked up from germline, CDR1 is KGHSH and CDR2 is LQKENI. CDR3 residues: CASSPLAGGTGELFF. Here the CDR3 DNA reads TGTGCCAGCTCACCCCTAGCGGGAGGCACCGGGGAGCTGTTTTTT.

This clone appeared once. CDR3 bases: TGTGCCAGCAGCCAAGACAGGGGTGTCAAAAACATTCAGTACTTC. This gives the protein CASSQDRGVKNIQYF. This sequence joins TRBV14 and TRBJ2-4, with D maybe TRBD1 (6 bases). CDR3 length equals 15 residues. V gave up 0 bases and J gave up 3 bases, with 9 bases separating them. Germline V gene sequence: CDR1 SGHDN, CDR2 FVKESK.

The chain employs TRBV9 and TRBJ2-7; D remains unclear. Germline values: CDR1 SGDLS, CDR2 YYNGEE. Trimming took 0 bases from V and 6 from J, leaving 7 bases between them. This CDR3 spans 12 amino acids. For the CDR3, the DNA is TGTGCCAGCAGCGTAGGGCTTGGCGAGCAGTACTTC. This codes for CASSVGLGEQYF.

V is TRBV7-2 and J is TRBJ1-1, with a tentative D call TRBD1 (5 bases). Trimming took 3 bases from V and 7 from J, leaving 21 bases between them. The germline V gene encodes CDR1 SGHTA and CDR2 FQGNSA. This CDR3 has 16 residues. CDR3 bases: TGTGCCAGCAGCTTCACCCCGGGACTGATAACAGGTGAAGCTTTCTTT. The encoded protein is CASSFTPGLITGEAFF.

The chain uses TRBV30 and TRBJ1-6; 9 nucleotides match TRBD1. Germline CDR1 and CDR2: GTSNPN and SVGIG (reference sequence). Trimming took 7 bases from V and 7 from J; bases not matched to a gene: 5. The CDR3 is 13 amino acids. The CDR3 protein is CASRGTGNSPLHF. The DNA for the CDR3 is TGTGCCTCGCGGGGGACAGGGAATTCACCCCTCCACTTT.

The rearrangement uses TRBV5-1 and TRBJ1-3; TRBD1 matches at 8 bases. The V gene end was trimmed by 5 bases and the J gene end by 2 bases; junction bases not matched to a gene: 3. The CDR3 has 14 amino acids. Germline loops: CDR1 SGHRS, CDR2 YFSETQ. As DNA, the CDR3 is TGCGCCAGCAGGACACAGGGGGCTGGAAACACCATATATTTT. Protein sequence: CASRTQGAGNTIYF.

The chain joins TRBV14 to TRBJ2-6; TRBD1 is a possible D gene (6 bases). CDR3 length equals 16 residues. Between the trimmed V and J ends, which lost 3 bases and 2 bases, there was a span of 11 bases. The germline V gene has CDR1 SGHDN and CDR2 FVKESK. The CDR3 DNA sequence: TGTGCCAGCAGCCATCTAACAGGGACTGGGGCCAACGTCCTGACTTTC. The encoded protein is CASSHLTGTGANVLTF.

This rearrangement joins TRBV7-3 to TRBJ1-2, with 10 bases identical to TRBD1. Germline CDR1 reads SGHTA; CDR2 reads FQGTGA. The V segment lost 5 bases and the J segment 7 bases; nucleotides outside the gene matches: 10. The length of the CDR3 is 15 residues. CDR3 protein: CASSPRDRGLGGYTF. DNA for the CDR3: TGTGCCAGCAGCCCCAGGGACAGGGGATTGGGTGGCTACACCTTC.

The CDR3 DNA reads TGTGCCAGCAGCTTAGTGGGGGAGGGTGGGTACGAGCAGTACTTC. Encoded protein: CASSLVGEGGYEQYF. The V and J genes are TRBV7-9 and TRBJ2-7; 7 bases align to TRBD2. The junction had 7 bases not matched to a gene; V was cut back by 1 base and J by 4 bases. CDR3 length: 15 residues. The germline V gene has CDR1 SEHNR and CDR2 FQNEAQ (reference sequence).

The chain joins TRBV9 to TRBJ2-3; 11 nucleotides agree with TRBD2. The CDR3 covers 15 residues. Unmatched junction bases numbered 2, after V lost 0 bases and J lost 5 bases. Germline V gives CDR1 SGDLS, CDR2 YYNGEE. The CDR3 is CASSVVGTSGDTQYF. CDR3 in DNA: TGTGCCAGCAGCGTAGTAGGGACTAGCGGAGATACGCAGTATTTT.

V is TRBV7-9 and J is TRBJ2-5; 7 bases are shared with TRBD1. With 5 bases clipped from V and 7 bases from J, the junction kept 16 bases outside the gene matches. Germline CDR1 SEHNR, CDR2 FQNEAQ (reference sequence). The CDR3 is 16 residues long. CDR3: CASSRWTGRMLGTQYF. The CDR3 nucleotides read TGTGCCAGCAGCCGGTGGACAGGTCGAATGTTAGGGACCCAGTACTTC.

This chain uses TRBV5-4 with TRBJ2-3, with 8 nucleotides matching TRBD1. J lost 5 bases, V lost 4 bases, and 9 bases had no gene match. This CDR3 has 15 residues. Germline V gene data show CDR1 as SGHNT and CDR2 as YYREEE (reference sequence). The CDR3 sequence: CASSPSSRGQDTQYF. The CDR3 DNA is TGTGCCAGCAGCCCATCGTCCAGGGGGCAAGATACGCAGTATTTT.

This clone was seen just once. The CDR3 sequence is CASSVLAGGLSYNEQFF. CDR3 sequence (DNA): TGTGCCAGCAGCGTCCTAGCGGGGGGCCTCTCCTACAATGAGCAGTTCTTC. V is TRBV9 and J is TRBJ2-1; 11 nucleotides line up with TRBD2. Germline trimming cut 2 bases from V and 0 bases from J; bases unmatched to any gene: 4. This CDR3 has 17 amino acids. CDR1 SGDLS and CDR2 YYNGEE come from the germline V gene.